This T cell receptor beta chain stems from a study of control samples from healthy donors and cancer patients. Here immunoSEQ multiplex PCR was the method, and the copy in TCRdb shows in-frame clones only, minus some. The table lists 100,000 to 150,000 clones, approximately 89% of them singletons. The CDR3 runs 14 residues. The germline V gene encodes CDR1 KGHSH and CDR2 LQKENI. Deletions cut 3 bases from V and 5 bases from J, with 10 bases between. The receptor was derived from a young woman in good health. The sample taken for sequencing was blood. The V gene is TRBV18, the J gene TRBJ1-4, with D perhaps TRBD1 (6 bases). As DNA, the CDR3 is TGTGCCAGCTCACCCCGGGGGGCAAATGAAAAACTGTTTTTT. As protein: CASSPRGANEKLFF.